These 10 T cell receptor beta chains were sequenced from one sample in a study of shared clonotypes between healthy human individuals. Positively selected for CCR7, the CD45RO-negative cells used as naive CD8 cells excluded terminally differentiated effector memory CD45RA+ cells. This table comes from immunoSEQ multiplex PCR, and its TCRdb copy is limited to in-frame clones, with some not included. There are about 2 million clones in the sample; 85% to 95% occur only once, and approximately 1.2% lies in the top ten. Sequenced material: naive CD8+ T cells sorted from blood. All receptors derive from a man aged 18 to 30 in good health.

V and J are TRBV7-9 and TRBJ2-7, with a possible D match to TRBD1 (7 bases). The CDR3 is made up of 14 amino acids. In germline, CDR1 is SEHNR, CDR2 FQNEAQ (reference sequence). Between the trimmed V and J ends, which lost 7 bases and 3 bases, there was a span of 16 bases. This CDR3 is CASTRGVNDYEQYF. In nucleotides, the CDR3 is TGTGCCAGCACCAGGGGGGTGAATGACTACGAGCAGTACTTC.

This sequence joins TRBV27 and TRBJ2-1; tentative D call: TRBD1 (6 bases). CDR1 and CDR2 (germline): MNHEY, SMNVEV (reference sequence). V was clipped by 3 bases and J by 4 bases, with 13 bases between them. The CDR3 consists of 15 residues. CDR3 bases: TGTGCCAGCAGTTTCGGACAGAGGAAATACAATGAGCAGTTCTTC. It specifies CASSFGQRKYNEQFF.

The chain employs TRBV6-1 and TRBJ1-5; no firm D call. The CDR3 has 13 residues. V lost 8 bases to trimming and J lost 0 bases, with 8 bases between them. Looked up from germline, CDR1 is MNHNS and CDR2 is SASEGT. The CDR3 loop is CASLQYSNQPQHF. In DNA form, the CDR3 reads TGTGCCAGCTTACAGTATAGCAATCAGCCCCAGCATTTT.

This chain joins TRBV7-9 and TRBJ2-1; 7 nucleotides match TRBD1. The length of the CDR3 is 16 residues. After removal of 2 bases from V and 0 bases from J, the junction contained 4 bases not matched to a gene. Germline assignment: CDR1 SEHNR and CDR2 FQNEAQ (reference sequence). This CDR3 is CASSLPGQSSYNEQFF. The CDR3 DNA reads TGTGCCAGCAGCTTACCGGGACAGAGCTCCTACAATGAGCAGTTCTTC. Full variable domain (rest looked up from reference TRBV7-9 and TRBJ2-1): DTGVSQNPRHKITKRGQNVTFRCDPISEHNRLYWYRQTLGQGPEFLTYFQNEAQLEKSRLLSDRFSAERPKGSFSTLEIQRTEQGDSAMYLCASSLPGQSSYNEQFFGPGTRLTVL.

J is TRBJ1-2 and V is TRBV6-1; D ambiguous. Germline V gene sequence: CDR1 MNHNS, CDR2 SASEGT. This CDR3 region has 15 residues. Trimming removed 2 bases at V and 5 bases at J, with 15 bases between. CDR3 in DNA: TGTGCCAGCAGTGAAAGAAAGAGCGGGATTTATGGCTACACCTTC. Translation: CASSERKSGIYGYTF.

This clone was recorded only once. Within the sample, other DNA sequences also encode this same CDR3. The V call is TRBV27, the J call TRBJ2-7, with TRBD2 as a possible D gene (6 bases). Trimming left V 5 bases short and J 7 bases short, with 18 bases between. CDR3 length equals 14 residues. Germline CDR1 is MNHEY and CDR2 is SMNVEV (reference sequence). DNA of the CDR3: TGTGCCAGCAGTCCCGGGGGTGGCTTGGGAGAGCAGTACTTC. Translating it yields CASSPGGGLGEQYF.

The chain employs TRBV27 and TRBJ2-7; tentative D call: TRBD2 (5 bases). Trimming pared 6 bases from V and 2 bases from J, leaving 11 bases between. Per germline, CDR1 MNHEY and CDR2 SMNVEV (reference sequence). There are 13 residues in the CDR3. The CDR3: CASRDIGTYEQYF. DNA of the CDR3: TGTGCCAGCAGAGACATCGGGACCTACGAGCAGTACTTC.

On this clone: Additional DNA sequences in this sample encode the identical CDR3. This rearrangement joins TRBV19 to TRBJ2-7; 10 positions agree with TRBD2. After removal of 6 bases from V and 4 bases from J, the junction contained 3 bases not matched to a gene. Germline V gene sequence: CDR1 LNHDA, CDR2 SQIVND (reference sequence). The CDR3 contains 13 residues. The CDR3 nucleotides read TGTGCCAGTAGCGCTAGCGGGAGTTACGAGCAGTACTTC. Its translation is CASSASGSYEQYF.

The rearrangement uses TRBV4-1 and TRBJ1-4, with D unresolved. The CDR3 totals 16 residues. V gave up 2 bases and J gave up 3 bases, with 13 bases separating them. The germline V gene encodes CDR1 MGHRA and CDR2 YSYEKL. The CDR3 here is CASSQLWADSNEKLFF. The CDR3, as DNA: TGCGCCAGCAGCCAACTCTGGGCGGACTCTAATGAAAAACTGTTTTTT.

The V call is TRBV9, the J call TRBJ2-1; possible D gene TRBD1, 6 bases. Trimming left V 0 bases short and J 0 bases short, with 13 bases between. Germline loops: CDR1 SGDLS, CDR2 YYNGEE. This CDR3 is 17 amino acids long. DNA for the CDR3: TGTGCCAGCAGCGTAGAAATTCGGGACAACTCCTACAATGAGCAGTTCTTC. This gives the protein CASSVEIRDNSYNEQFF.